The source of this TCR beta chain is a study of T cell responses to AZD1222 COVID-19 vaccine. Findings of the study overall: Clonal diversity was possibly underestimated, and the donors were mostly white British, with more females. Two AZD1222 administrations were followed by greater Spike-specific TCR breadth and depth.

Some clones are missing from TCRdb's copy, which holds only in-frame ones; the method was immunoSEQ multiplex PCR. The table lists about 120,000 clones, 94% of them singletons. Pooling was applied to second doses at about 4 or about 12 weeks. Regarding this clone: Its antigen is as yet unknown.

The CDR3 is 17 residues long. Germline V gene sequence: CDR1 MNHNS, CDR2 SASEGT. Trimming took off 0 bases at V and 0 bases at J, with 15 bases between the two ends. The sequences come from peripheral blood, collected 28 days after the second AZD1222 dose. The chain carries TRBV6-1 and TRBJ2-7, with D perhaps matching TRBD1 (6 bases). This receptor was obtained from an adult who received the AZD1222 COVID-19 vaccine. DNA of the CDR3: TGTGCCAGCAGTGAAGCGCTTCTACGGGACAACTCCTACGAGCAGTACTTC. Amino acids: CASSEALLRDNSYEQYF.